These 8 T cell receptor beta chains came from one sample sequenced in a study of T cell repertoires in cytomegalovirus infection. Via MiXCR, TCRdb re-called the reads, giving one row per CDR3 protein. The data contain some 920,000 distinct CDR3 sequences, around 29% of them singletons. No antigen has been assigned to these receptors. The sample in question was cultured CD8+ T cells from PBMCs, obtained from culture after CMV antigen stimulation. The receptor source for this set is a human donor in good health (CMV status not recorded). Some clones in this sample may be carry-over from other donors' samples.

For this clonotype: This may be a read error, as it is one base from a much larger clone. The chain has TRBV7-2 and TRBJ1-2; the match to TRBD1 covers 7 bases. Germline CDR1 and CDR2: SGHTA and FQGNSA. This CDR3 is built from 15 residues. The CDR3 protein is CASTSMDRTNYDYTF. The CDR3 coding sequence is TGTGCCAGCACCTCGATGGACAGGACTAACTATGACTACACCTTC.

Only a few counts were recorded for this clonotype. The genes are TRBV5-1 and TRBJ1-2; D is unclear. The V gene's germline CDR1 is SGHRS and CDR2 YFSETQ. Trimming removed 4 bases at V and 6 bases at J, with 31 bases between. The CDR3 covers 19 residues. Here the CDR3 DNA reads TGCGCCAGCAGCAGTACCCCTGCAATAGGTCGTGCGGGCGTGGATGGCTACACCTTC. Its translation is CASSSTPAIGRAGVDGYTF.

This clonotype has a handful of counts. This rearrangement joins TRBV4-1 to TRBJ2-2, with D unresolved. Germline values: CDR1 MGHRA, CDR2 YSYEKL. The CDR3 spans 14 residues. V lost 4 bases and J 4 bases, leaving 10 bases between the germline ends. Here the CDR3 reads CASSLNPGTGELFF. For the CDR3, the DNA is TGCGCCAGCAGCCTTAACCCGGGCACCGGGGAGCTGTTTTTT.

The V call is TRBV27, the J call TRBJ1-4, with D unclear. The CDR3 is 13 residues long. Germline CDR1 MNHEY, CDR2 SMNVEV (reference sequence). Trimming left V 4 bases short and J 7 bases short, with 10 bases between. CDR3 protein: CASSSQVREKLFF. In nucleotides, the CDR3 is TGTGCCAGCAGTTCTCAAGTACGTGAAAAACTGTTTTTT.

This clonotype was seen a few times. J is TRBJ2-2 and V is TRBV6-2 or TRBV6-3; D is undetermined. Germline loops: CDR1 MNHEY, CDR2 SVGEGT. CDR3 length equals 14 residues. The ends were cut back, 6 bases at V and 3 bases at J, with 11 bases in the middle. For the CDR3, the DNA is TGTGCCAGCAGCATGCAGGCTTACACCGGGGAGCTGTTTTTT. Its translation is CASSMQAYTGELFF.

The CDR3 DNA follows: TGTGCTAGTGGTTTGGGGGGGGCCTACGAGCAGTACTTC. It encodes CASGLGGAYEQYF. V is TRBV12-5 and J is TRBJ2-7, with D possibly matching TRBD2 (6 bases). This CDR3 region has 13 residues. The V end was cut by 1 base, the J end by 2 bases, with 6 bases between. Germline loops: CDR1 LGHNT, CDR2 FRNRAP.

The chain carries TRBV27 and TRBJ1-1; 8 bases are a match to TRBD1. This CDR3 is 15 amino acids long. Germline CDR1 and CDR2: MNHEY and SMNVEV (reference sequence). The V segment lost 5 bases and the J segment 0 bases; nucleotides outside the gene matches: 5. CDR3 in DNA: TGTGCCAGCAGTGCCTGGGGACAGGTGAACACTGAAGCTTTCTTT. It yields the protein CASSAWGQVNTEAFF.

This rearrangement joins TRBV13 to TRBJ2-1, with D maybe TRBD2 (5 bases). This CDR3 spans 14 amino acids. Germline assignment: CDR1 PRHDT and CDR2 FYEKMQ (reference sequence). V lost 5 bases, J lost 8 bases, and 16 bases lay in between. CDR3 DNA: TGTGCCAGCAGCCTCCCGGCTAGCCCAGATGAGCAGTTCTTC. Residues: CASSLPASPDEQFF.